Listed below are T cell receptor beta chains from one sample, sequenced in a study of blood T cell repertoires in COVID-19. Repertoires were generated with immunoSEQ multiplex PCR, while TCRdb's copy carries only in-frame clones and drops some. The data contain some 250,000 clones, approximately 88% of them seen just once; the ten biggest clones take up around 0.7%. Input material: peripheral blood. All receptors derive from a human donor in a cohort sampled during active COVID-19. Each CDR3 is given with its conserved first and last residue. A D gene is named only where the DNA matches it firmly. Clone size is given for some rows only: seen once, a few or many times, or a class if the clone is expanded.

size,J,V,D,DNA,CDR3
NA,TRBJ1-1,TRBV6-2/TRBV6-3,NA,TGTGCCAGCAGCCGGAGGCCGAAGTACCTTTTCATGAACACTGAAGCTTTCTTT,CASSRRPKYLFMNTEAFF
NA,TRBJ2-5,TRBV4-3,TRBD1,TGCGCCAGCAGCCAAGATCAGGGGGTTCAGGCCGAGACCCAGTACTTC,CASSQDQGVQAETQYF
NA,TRBJ2-7,TRBV27,NA,TGTGCCAGCAGGCCAGGTCTTAGTCGGATATCGCCAAACGAGCAGTACTTC,CASRPGLSRISPNEQYF
once,TRBJ2-1,TRBV7-6,TRBD2,TGTGCCAGCAGCTTAGTGCAGGTCGGGAGGGTCTCCTACAATGAGCAGTTCTTC,CASSLVQVGRVSYNEQFF
NA,TRBJ1-2,TRBV5-1,TRBD1,TGCGCCAGCAGCTCCGGGACAGGTGGTGGCTACACCTTC,CASSSGTGGGYTF
NA,TRBJ2-2,TRBV25-1,NA,TGTGCCAGCAGCGACGGGGCGAACACCGGGGAGCTGTTTTTT,CASSDGANTGELFF
NA,TRBJ1-6,TRBV5-6,NA,TGTGCCAGCAGCTTTGGTCATTGGGGGGGGCCCTACGTGTCACCCCTCCACTTT,CASSFGHWGGPYVSPLHF
NA,TRBJ2-7,TRBV19,NA,TGTGCCAGTAGTATCGGAGGGTACAGGGGTGGCGACGAGCAGTACTTC,CASSIGGYRGGDEQYF
once,TRBJ2-7,TRBV10-3,TRBD1,TGTGCCATCAGGCAGGGGGTTACCCTGACCTACGAGCAGTACTTC,CAIRQGVTLTYEQYF
NA,TRBJ2-3,TRBV5-4,TRBD2,TGTGCCAGCCAAGCAACTAGCGGGGGCACAGATACGCAGTATTTT,CASQATSGGTDTQYF
once,TRBJ1-3,TRBV25-1,NA,TGTGCCAGCAGTGAAATCCGACAGGAAAACACCATATATTTT,CASSEIRQENTIYF
NA,TRBJ1-4,TRBV28,NA,TGTGCCAGCAGTCTGATGGGAGGAGCCGCGCTTGAAAAACTGTTTTTT,CASSLMGGAALEKLFF
few,TRBJ2-5,TRBV15,TRBD2,TGTGCCACCAGCAGGACAGCGGGGCAGGAGACCCAGTACTTC,CATSRTAGQETQYF
NA,TRBJ1-1,TRBV3-1/TRBV3-2,TRBD1,TGTGCCAGCAGCCAAGCATATGGACAGGGGGCGGGCACTGAAGCTTTCTTT,CASSQAYGQGAGTEAFF